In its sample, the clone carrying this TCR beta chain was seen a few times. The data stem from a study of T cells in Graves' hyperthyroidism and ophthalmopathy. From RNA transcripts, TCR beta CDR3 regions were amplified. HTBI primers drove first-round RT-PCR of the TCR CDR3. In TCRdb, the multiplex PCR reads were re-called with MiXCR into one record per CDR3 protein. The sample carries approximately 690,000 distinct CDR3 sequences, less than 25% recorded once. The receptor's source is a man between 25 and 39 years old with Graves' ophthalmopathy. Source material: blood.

The CDR3 loop is CASSIGLGTSGLNEQFF. The CDR3 region has the DNA TGTGCCAGTAGTATAGGCCTAGGGACTAGCGGATTAAATGAGCAGTTCTTC. The J gene is TRBJ2-1, the V gene TRBV19; 11 positions agree with TRBD2. V shed 1 base and J 7 bases; nucleotides not matched to a gene: 9. From germline, CDR1 is LNHDA and CDR2 SQIVND (reference sequence). CDR3 size: 17 residues.